This T cell receptor beta chain was identified during a study of shared clonotypes between healthy human individuals. Study information: The study drew on a couple of women and a few men aged 18 to 49 as donors. Broader study findings: Few donors restricted represented genetic and exposure-history diversity.

In regard to this clone: The antigen remains unidentified.

With V trimmed by 3 bases and J by 6 bases, 7 bases remained unmatched. The CDR3 loop spans 15 amino acids. Germline V gene lookup returns CDR1 SGHTA and CDR2 FQGTGA. The authors distributed each subset's genomic DNA evenly over several immunoSEQ plates. Replicate PCRs were loaded with approximately 300 ng DNA from unsorted PBMC, about 32,000 T cell genomes. The repertoire was sequenced with immunoSEQ multiplex PCR; TCRdb's copy has only in-frame clones and lacks some. The table includes about 480,000 clones, 60% to 85% detected once. This receptor was obtained from a middle-aged woman in good health. Some clones in this sample may be carry-over from other donors' samples. Sequenced input: PBMCs. V is TRBV7-3 and J is TRBJ2-2; 7 bases map to TRBD1. CDR3 sequence (DNA): TGTGCCAGCAGCTTCCAGACAGGGTACGCCGGGGAGCTGTTTTTT. Protein product: CASSFQTGYAGELFF. The variable domain in full, with the rest retrieved from reference TRBV7-3 and TRBJ2-2, is GAGVSQTPSNKVTEKGKYVELRCDPISGHTALYWYRQSLGQGPEFLIYFQGTGAADDSGLPNDRFFAVRPEGSVSTLKIQRTERGDSAVYLCASSFQTGYAGELFFGEGSRLTVL.